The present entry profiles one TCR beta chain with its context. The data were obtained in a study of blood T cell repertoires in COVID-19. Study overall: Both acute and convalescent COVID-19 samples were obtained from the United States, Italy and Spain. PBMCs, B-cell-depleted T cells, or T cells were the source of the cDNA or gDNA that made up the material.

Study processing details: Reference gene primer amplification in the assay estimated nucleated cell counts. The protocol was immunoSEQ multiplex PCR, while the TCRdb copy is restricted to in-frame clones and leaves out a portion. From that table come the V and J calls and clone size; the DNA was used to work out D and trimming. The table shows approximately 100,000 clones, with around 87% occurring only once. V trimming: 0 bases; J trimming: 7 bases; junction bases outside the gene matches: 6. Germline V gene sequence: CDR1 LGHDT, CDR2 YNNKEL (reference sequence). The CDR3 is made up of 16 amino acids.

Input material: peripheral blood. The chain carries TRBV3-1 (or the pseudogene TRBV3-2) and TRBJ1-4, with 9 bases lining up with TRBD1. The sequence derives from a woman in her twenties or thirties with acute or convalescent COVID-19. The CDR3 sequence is CASSQDSGTGREKLFF. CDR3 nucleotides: TGTGCCAGCAGCCAAGATAGTGGGACAGGGCGTGAAAAACTGTTTTTT.